This TCR beta chain originates from a study of blood T cell repertoires in COVID-19. As for the study in general: Among Cohort 3 donors, those recovered had two negative PCRs, clearance, or symptom resolution. T cells, B-cell-depleted T cells, or PBMCs provided the cDNA or gDNA that served as material.

V was pared by 4 bases and J by 6 bases, with 11 bases between. The CDR3 consists of 14 residues. Germline loops: CDR1 SGHRS, CDR2 YFSETQ. Assignments of participants to cohorts depended upon their own reported clinical history. Repertoires were generated with immunoSEQ multiplex PCR, while TCRdb's copy carries only in-frame clones and drops some. Among some 190,000 clones, 86% were seen once, and the ten largest hold around 24%. The sequence was obtained from a woman in her 40s in a cohort exposed to, infected with or recovered from COVID-19 (not recorded which). The sample was PBMCs or T cells enriched from blood (not recorded which). The chain links TRBV5-1 to TRBJ1-6; D may be TRBD1 (6 bases). The CDR3 nucleotides are TGCGCCAGCAGCCCTGACAGGTTTAATTCACCCCTCCACTTT. Amino acid sequence: CASSPDRFNSPLHF.